These 21 T cell receptor beta chains were sequenced from one sample in a study of cytomegalovirus exposure and HLA in healthy donors. PCR was performed using 60 Vbeta and 13 Jbeta primers. Profiling relied on immunoSEQ multiplex PCR, and the TCRdb table lists in-frame clones only, not all of them. The sample shows 75,000 to 80,000 clones, around 73% of them seen only once. Material for sequencing was PBMCs. The receptors here all came from a woman aged 40 to 50 in good health and CMV-seropositive.

The chain combines TRBV7-9 with TRBJ1-1; D remains ambiguous. The V end was cut by 1 base, the J end by 11 bases, with 20 bases between. The CDR3 extends over 15 amino acids. Per the germline V gene, CDR1 is SEHNR and CDR2 is FQNEAQ (reference sequence). Here the CDR3 DNA reads TGTGCCAGCAGCTTAGTTCCGACTGACGGCCGTCGGGCTTTCTTT. Amino acid sequence: CASSLVPTDGRRAFF. The whole variable domain, filled in from reference TRBV7-9 and TRBJ1-1, reads DTGVSQNPRHKITKRGQNVTFRCDPISEHNRLYWYRQTLGQGPEFLTYFQNEAQLEKSRLLSDRFSAERPKGSFSTLEIQRTEQGDSAMYLCASSLVPTDGRRAFFGQGTRLTVV.

The table lists this clone with a count of one. The chain couples TRBV5-4 to TRBJ2-1, with TRBD2 matching over 7 bases. From germline, CDR1 is SGHNT and CDR2 YYREEE (reference sequence). The ends lost 4 bases at V and 4 bases at J; junction bases unmatched: 11. The CDR3 is made up of 16 amino acids. The CDR3 DNA reads as TGTGCCAGCAGCCCGGGAGGTCAGGCGATATACAATGAGCAGTTCTTC. Translation: CASSPGGQAIYNEQFF.

V and J are TRBV27 and TRBJ2-1, with a tentative D call TRBD2 (6 bases). CDR3 length equals 13 residues. Trimming pared 10 bases from V and 6 bases from J, leaving 16 bases between. Per germline, CDR1 MNHEY and CDR2 SMNVEV (reference sequence). Here the CDR3 DNA reads TGTGCCACCAAAAGAGGACTATCCAATGAGCAGTTCTTC. Translating gives CATKRGLSNEQFF.

The J gene is TRBJ2-1, the V gene TRBV7-8, with TRBD2 matching 8 bases. J lost 9 bases, V lost 3 bases, and 4 bases had no gene match. The CDR3 totals 13 residues. From germline, CDR1 is SGHVS and CDR2 FQNEAQ. The CDR3 nucleotides are TGTGCCAGCAGCTTGTTACTAGCGGCTGAGCAGTTCTTC. This encodes CASSLLLAAEQFF.

This clone has a single count. The rearrangement uses TRBV5-1 and TRBJ1-3, with D perhaps matching TRBD1 (6 bases). Trimming took off 0 bases at V and 4 bases at J, with 14 bases between the two ends. The V gene's germline CDR1 is SGHRS and CDR2 YFSETQ. The CDR3 is 16 amino acids. CDR3 DNA sequence: TGCGCCAGCAGCTTGGGGAACACAGGGCCCGGAAACACCATATATTTT. Translated: CASSLGNTGPGNTIYF.

V is TRBV28 and J is TRBJ1-5; 10 bases agree with TRBD1. V shed 7 bases, J shed 7 bases, and the junction held 10 bases outside the gene matches. In germline, CDR1 is MDHEN, CDR2 SYDVKM. The CDR3 length is 15 residues. Written as DNA, the CDR3 is TGTGCCAGCACTATACCGGGACAGGGGTTCCAGCCCCAGCATTTT. As protein: CASTIPGQGFQPQHF.

The chain uses TRBV14 and TRBJ2-3, with 8 positions matching TRBD1. This CDR3 is 16 amino acids long. The V and J ends lost 3 bases and 4 bases, in that order; junction bases with no gene match: 9. Germline loops: CDR1 SGHDN, CDR2 FVKESK. The CDR3 loop reads CASSQPDRGIADTQYF. DNA of the CDR3: TGTGCCAGCAGCCAGCCCGACAGGGGTATCGCAGATACGCAGTATTTT.

This clone was recorded only once. Other DNA sequences in the sample encode the same CDR3. The chain has TRBV27 and TRBJ2-7, with 11 bases fitting TRBD1. The germline gives CDR1 MNHEY, CDR2 SMNVEV (reference sequence). This CDR3 is 14 amino acids long. With V trimmed by 5 bases and J by 2 bases, 2 bases remained unmatched. The CDR3 nucleotides read TGTGCCAGCAGTGAGGGACAGGGGGCCTACGAGCAGTACTTC. Translated, it gives CASSEGQGAYEQYF.

This chain links TRBV11-2 with TRBJ2-4; D perhaps matches TRBD2 (5 bases). The CDR3 contains 14 residues. In germline, CDR1 is SGHAT, CDR2 FQNNGV. V was trimmed by 2 bases and J by 6 bases, leaving 11 bases between them. CDR3 in amino acids: CASSLRTGVNIQYF. The DNA of the CDR3 is TGTGCCAGCAGCTTAAGAACCGGGGTAAACATTCAGTACTTC.

Here the CDR3 DNA reads TGTGCCAGCAGTGTTATGGTAACGGACACCGGGGAGCTGTTTTTT. Its translation is CASSVMVTDTGELFF. J is TRBJ2-2 and V is TRBV6-1; unclear D gene. CDR1 and CDR2 from the germline V gene are MNHNS and SASEGT. The CDR3 length is 15 residues. Trimming took off 4 bases at V and 3 bases at J, with 12 bases between the two ends.

This clone showed up just a few times. This chain uses TRBV5-1 with TRBJ1-6, with TRBD1 matching 7 bases. The CDR3 contains 14 residues. J gave up 8 bases and V 7 bases, and 9 bases lay outside the gene matches. The V gene's germline CDR1 is SGHRS and CDR2 YFSETQ. The CDR3 sequence is CASGMGQLYSPLHF. Here the CDR3 DNA reads TGCGCCAGCGGGATGGGACAGCTTTATTCACCCCTCCACTTT.

V and J are TRBV7-7 and TRBJ1-6; no reliable D call. Germline CDR1 is SSHAT and CDR2 is FNYEAQ (reference sequence). The CDR3 is 15 residues long. Deletions cut 7 bases from V and 6 bases from J, with 16 bases between. Here the CDR3 DNA reads TGTGCCAGCACTGACCGCGGACGGGGTAATTCACCCCTCCACTTT. Translated, it gives CASTDRGRGNSPLHF.

This clone was counted a few times. The chain has TRBV4-2 and TRBJ1-1; D may be TRBD1 (6 bases). From germline, CDR1 is LGHNA and CDR2 YNFKEQ. CDR3 length equals 14 residues. V lost 0 bases to trimming and J lost 10 bases, with 15 bases between them. The CDR3 protein is CASSQDPDRPRAFF. The CDR3 region has the DNA TGTGCCAGCAGCCAAGACCCCGACAGGCCAAGAGCTTTCTTT.

The chain couples TRBV7-9 to TRBJ1-5; 7 bases match TRBD1. From germline, CDR1 is SEHNR and CDR2 FQNEAQ (reference sequence). V was clipped by 5 bases and J by 6 bases; unmatched bases: 10. This CDR3 has 15 residues. CDR3 sequence: CASSPTGTSGQPQHF. The CDR3 DNA reads TGTGCCAGCAGCCCGACAGGGACTTCTGGTCAGCCCCAGCATTTT.

This clone was seen only a few times. The rearrangement uses TRBV7-2 and TRBJ2-7; D may be TRBD2 (5 bases). This CDR3 contains 14 residues. Germline CDR1 SGHTA, CDR2 FQGNSA. Trimming left V 2 bases short and J 0 bases short, with 8 bases between. DNA of the CDR3: TGTGCCAGCAGCTTACCTGGGAGCTCCTACGAGCAGTACTTC. Its protein is CASSLPGSSYEQYF.

The rearrangement links TRBV4-1 to TRBJ2-1; 7 bases are a match to TRBD2. Unmatched junction bases numbered 10, after V lost 0 bases and J lost 5 bases. The CDR3 totals 17 residues. Looked up from germline, CDR1 is MGHRA and CDR2 is YSYEKL. As DNA, the CDR3 is TGCGCCAGCAGCCAAGATCGAGGCAGGGAGGGGAACAATGAGCAGTTCTTC. Translated: CASSQDRGREGNNEQFF.

The chain recombines TRBV13 with TRBJ2-7; TRBD1 aligns across 9 bases. V shed 2 bases and J 3 bases; nucleotides not matched to a gene: 8. Germline loops: CDR1 PRHDT, CDR2 FYEKMQ (reference sequence). The CDR3 runs 16 residues. CDR3 amino acids: CASSLTGGAENYEQYF. CDR3 nucleotide sequence: TGTGCCAGCAGCTTAACAGGGGGCGCGGAGAACTACGAGCAGTACTTC.

The chain links TRBV9 to TRBJ2-2; 7 bases are shared with TRBD1. V dropped 0 bases and J dropped 6; count of bases not matched to a gene: 2. CDR3 length: 14 residues. Per the germline V gene, CDR1 is SGDLS and CDR2 is YYNGEE. CDR3 in DNA: TGTGCCAGCAGCGTAGAAAGGGGGCCCGGGGAGCTGTTTTTT. Translating gives CASSVERGPGELFF. Combining the CDR3 with reference TRBV9 and TRBJ2-2 gives the whole variable domain DSGVTQTPKHLITATGQRVTLRCSPRSGDLSVYWYQQSLDQGLQFLIQYYNGEERAKGNILERFSAQQFPDLHSELNLSSLELGDSALYFCASSVERGPGELFFGEGSRLTVL.

The chain is built from TRBV7-9 and TRBJ2-4; TRBD2 might be the D (6 bases). Germline values: CDR1 SEHNR, CDR2 FQNEAQ (reference sequence). Trimming shortened V by 10 bases and J by 7 bases, and 17 bases separated the two germline ends. This CDR3 contains 13 residues. The CDR3 nucleotides read TGTGCCACTCTGGGACTCCTTGGGAACATTCAGTACTTC. Its translation: CATLGLLGNIQYF.

This clone was recorded a few times. The CDR3 nucleotides are TGTGCCAGCAGCCCAGTGGTGGGACAGGGGGATCGCGAGCAGTACTTC. Encoded protein: CASSPVVGQGDREQYF. V gene TRBV7-6 combines with J gene TRBJ2-7; 11 bases are a match to TRBD1. The V segment lost 5 bases and the J segment 6 bases; nucleotides outside the gene matches: 12. Germline V lookup: CDR1 SGHVS, CDR2 FNYEAQ. The CDR3 has 16 amino acids.

The chain uses TRBV4-3 and TRBJ2-2; D is undetermined. Germline lookup yields CDR1 LGHNA and CDR2 YSLEER. V gave up 4 bases and J gave up 1 base, with 7 bases separating them. The length of the CDR3 is 14 residues. The CDR3 region has the DNA TGCGCCAGCAGCCCAGGTTGGAACACCGGGGAGCTGTTTTTT. This encodes CASSPGWNTGELFF.